These 6 T cell receptor beta chains came from one sample sequenced in a study of T cells after posttransplantation cyclophosphamide. The protocol was immunoSEQ multiplex PCR, while the TCRdb copy is restricted to in-frame clones and leaves out a portion. The sample lists fewer than 25,000 clones, 86% occurring once. The sequencing input was PBMCs. These receptor sequences come from a woman in her sixties or seventies with a blood cancer, CMV-positive, and with a related stem cell donor.

This chain joins TRBV10-1 and TRBJ2-3, with TRBD1 matching over 11 bases. This CDR3 spans 17 amino acids. V lost 5 bases, J lost 2 bases, and 9 bases stayed unmatched. The germline V gene encodes CDR1 WNHNN and CDR2 SYGVQD (reference sequence). The CDR3 here is CASSRGQGDRYTDTQYF. The CDR3 DNA reads TGCGCCAGCAGTAGGGGACAGGGGGACCGCTACACAGATACGCAGTATTTT.

There are a few counts of this clone. This chain uses TRBV11-2 with TRBJ2-1; D is possibly TRBD1 (6 bases). The CDR3 contains 14 residues. The germline CDR1 and CDR2 sequences are SGHAT and FQNNGV. Trimming took 5 bases from V and 6 from J, leaving 14 bases between them. CDR3 region: CASSLPTGLNEQFF. The CDR3 DNA follows: TGTGCCAGCAGCCTACCCACAGGGCTCAATGAGCAGTTCTTC.

This sequence joins TRBV30 and TRBJ2-2; TRBD1 matches 8 bases. V trimming: 0 bases; J trimming: 7 bases; junction bases outside the gene matches: 7. The CDR3 is 15 residues long. The germline gives CDR1 GTSNPN, CDR2 SVGIG (reference sequence). This chain's CDR3 is CAWSVVQGAFGELFF. CDR3 DNA: TGTGCCTGGAGTGTTGTTCAGGGGGCGTTCGGGGAGCTGTTTTTT. The whole variable domain, remainder taken from reference TRBV30 and TRBJ2-2, is SQTIHQWPATLVQPVGSPLSLECTVEGTSNPNLYWYRQAAGRGLQLLFYSVGIGQISSEVPQNLSASRPQDRQFILSSKKLLLSDSGFYLCAWSVVQGAFGELFFGEGSRLTVL.

The V call is TRBV2, the J call TRBJ2-3, with D possibly matching TRBD1 (6 bases). Germline loops: CDR1 SNHLY, CDR2 FYNNEI. The CDR3 is 19 amino acids. The V end was cut by 5 bases, the J end by 3 bases, with 27 bases between. The CDR3 spells CASSLTPLGGRVRTDTQYF. DNA for the CDR3: TGTGCCAGCAGTTTGACTCCCCTAGGGGGAAGGGTTAGGACAGATACGCAGTATTTT.

In DNA, the CDR3 is TGCGCCAGCAGCGGACCAGGGGGAGCCTCCTACAATGAGCAGTTCTTC. Protein product: CASSGPGGASYNEQFF. This chain uses TRBV5-1 with TRBJ2-1; TRBD1 agrees at 7 bases. The CDR3 loop spans 16 amino acids. V shed 4 bases, J shed 0 bases, and the junction held 7 bases outside the gene matches. CDR1 and CDR2 from the germline V gene are SGHRS and YFSETQ.

The chain links TRBV19 to TRBJ1-3; D is perhaps TRBD1 (5 bases). The ends were cut back, 4 bases at V and 2 bases at J, with 9 bases in the middle. This CDR3 contains 14 residues. CDR1 LNHDA and CDR2 SQIVND come from the germline V gene (reference sequence). The CDR3 nucleotides read TGTGCCAGTAGTAAAGGGGTCCCTGGAAACACCATATATTTT. Translated: CASSKGVPGNTIYF.